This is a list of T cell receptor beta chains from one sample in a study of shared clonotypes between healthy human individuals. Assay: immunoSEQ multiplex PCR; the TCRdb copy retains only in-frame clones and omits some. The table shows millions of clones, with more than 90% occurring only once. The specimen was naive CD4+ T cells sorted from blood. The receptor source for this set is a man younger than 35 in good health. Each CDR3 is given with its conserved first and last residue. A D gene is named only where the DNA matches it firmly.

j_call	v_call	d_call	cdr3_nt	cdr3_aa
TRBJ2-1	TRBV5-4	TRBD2	TGTGCCAGCAGCATTACTAGCGGGACGGTCTCCTACAATGAGCAGTTCTTC	CASSITSGTVSYNEQFF
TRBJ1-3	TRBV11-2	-	TGTGCCAGCAGCTTAGGTCGAATGGGAAACACCATATATTTT	CASSLGRMGNTIYF
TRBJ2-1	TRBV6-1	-	TGTGCCAGCAGTGAAAGTAGGGCAGGGCGCGCTGAGCAGTTCTTC	CASSESRAGRAEQFF
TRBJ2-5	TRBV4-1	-	TGCGCCAGCAGCCAAGCGGGTCTAGAGGAGACCCAGTACTTC	CASSQAGLEETQYF
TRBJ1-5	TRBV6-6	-	TGTGCCAGCAGTAGAGGGGATAGCAATCAGCCCCAGCATTTT	CASSRGDSNQPQHF
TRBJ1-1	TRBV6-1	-	TGTGCCAGCAGTGATGAGCCATCTGAAGCTTTCTTT	CASSDEPSEAFF
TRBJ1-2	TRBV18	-	TGTGCCAGCTCACCACCCAATACACGGAACTATGGCTACACCTTC	CASSPPNTRNYGYTF
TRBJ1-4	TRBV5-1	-	TGCGCCAGCAGCTCGTGGGGGGCAACTAATGAAAAACTGTTTTTT	CASSSWGATNEKLFF
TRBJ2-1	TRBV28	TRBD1	TGTGCCAGCAGTCCACAGGGGGGACCTGCCTACAATGAGCAGTTCTTC	CASSPQGGPAYNEQFF
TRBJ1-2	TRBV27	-	TGTGCCAGCAGCTCCCGGGCAGGACCTGGCTACACCTTC	CASSSRAGPGYTF
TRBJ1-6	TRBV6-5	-	TGTGCCAGCAGTTACATGGACCAAGATAATTCACCCCTCCACTTT	CASSYMDQDNSPLHF
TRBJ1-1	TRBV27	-	TGTGCCAGCAGTTTTGGGGGGGGCGAGGGCACTGAAGCTTTCTTT	CASSFGGGEGTEAFF
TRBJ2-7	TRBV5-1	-	TGCGCCAGCAGCTTGACGACGGTAAAGGGGCCCTACGAGCAGTACTTC	CASSLTTVKGPYEQYF
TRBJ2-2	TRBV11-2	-	TGTGCCAGCAGCTTAGAGGCAGGAAAGAACACCGGGGAGCTGTTTTTT	CASSLEAGKNTGELFF
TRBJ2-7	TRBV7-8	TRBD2	TGTGCCAGCAGCTTGGGGGGGAATAGAGCTCAGCAGTACTTC	CASSLGGNRAQQYF
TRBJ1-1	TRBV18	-	TGTGCCAGCTCACCACCGTATAGCGGACAGAAAGCTTTCTTT	CASSPPYSGQKAFF
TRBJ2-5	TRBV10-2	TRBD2	TGCGCCAGCAGTGAGTCCGCCGGGACTAGGGCCCAATTTGAGACCCAGTACTTC	CASSESAGTRAQFETQYF
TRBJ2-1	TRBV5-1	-	TGCGCCACCAAAATGGCCGTCGGACCCAAAGGGAATGAGCAGTTCTTC	CATKMAVGPKGNEQFF
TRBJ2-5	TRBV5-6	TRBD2	TGTGCCAGCAGCTTGTTAACGGGAGGCCCTCAAGAGACCCAGTACTTC	CASSLLTGGPQETQYF
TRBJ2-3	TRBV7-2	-	TGTGCCAGCAGCTCGACAGATACGCAGTATTTT	CASSSTDTQYF
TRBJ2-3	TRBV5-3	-	TGTGCCAGAATAGCACGGTGGGGGGCCCGGGATACGCAGTATTTT	CARIARWGARDTQYF
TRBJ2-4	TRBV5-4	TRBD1	TGTGCCAGCAGCGCCGGACAGGGGGCGGGCAAAAACATTCAGTACTTC	CASSAGQGAGKNIQYF
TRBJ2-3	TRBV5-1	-	TGCGCCAGCAGTTCGGGAAGGGAAGGGGCGGCAGATACGCAGTATTTT	CASSSGREGAADTQYF
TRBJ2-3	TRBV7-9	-	TGTGCCAGCAGCTTCATTGGCGATACGCAGTATTTT	CASSFIGDTQYF
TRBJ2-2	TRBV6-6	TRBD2	TGTGCCAGCACCTCGACTAGCTTCGGCGGGGAGCTGTTTTTT	CASTSTSFGGELFF
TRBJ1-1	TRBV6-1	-	TGTGCCAGCAGTGTCCGCAGGGAAATTGAAGCTTTCTTT	CASSVRREIEAFF